The 29 T cell receptor beta chains in this list originate from one sample, sequenced in a study of T cells in Graves' hyperthyroidism and ophthalmopathy. Amplified regions were TCR beta CDR3 sequences from RNA transcripts. In the first-round RT-PCR of the TCR CDR3, the HTBI primer set was used. TCRdb independently ran MiXCR on the multiplex PCR reads; one entry per CDR3 protein. This table holds hundreds of thousands of distinct CDR3 sequences, 45% found once. Sequenced input: peripheral blood or thyroid tissue (not recorded which). The receptors come from an adult man with Graves' disease, either hyperthyroidism or ophthalmopathy (not recorded which).

The chain couples TRBV2 to TRBJ1-2; D remains unclear. This CDR3 contains 15 residues. V dropped 5 bases and J dropped 4 bases, with 17 bases sitting between them. Germline V gene data show CDR1 as SNHLY and CDR2 as FYNNEI. The CDR3 DNA sequence: TGTGCCAGCAGTTCCGACGGTCTCGCTAGCTATGGCTACACCTTC. Its protein is CASSSDGLASYGYTF.

The V call is TRBV20-1, the J call TRBJ1-5; 11 bases align to TRBD1. CDR1 DFQATT and CDR2 SNEGSKA come from the germline V gene (reference sequence). V gave up 6 bases and J gave up 0 bases; unmatched junction bases: 4. The CDR3 loop spans 15 amino acids. The CDR3 nucleotides read TGCAGTGCCGGACAGGGGGCCGATAGCAATCAGCCCCAGCATTTT. As protein: CSAGQGADSNQPQHF.

The rearrangement links TRBV14 to TRBJ2-7; maybe TRBD2 (6 bases). CDR3 length equals 13 residues. Germline CDR1 and CDR2: SGHDN and FVKESK. The V end was cut by 1 base, the J end by 4 bases, with 8 bases between. The CDR3 sequence is CASSQVEGYEQYF. In nucleotides, the CDR3 is TGTGCCAGCAGCCAAGTGGAGGGTTACGAGCAGTACTTC. Drawing the rest from reference TRBV14 and TRBJ2-7, the complete variable domain is EAGVTQFPSHSVIEKGQTVTLRCDPISGHDNLYWYRRVMGKEIKFLLHFVKESKQDESGMPNNRFLAERTGGTYSTLKVQPAELEDSGVYFCASSQVEGYEQYFGPGTRLTVT.

The chain combines TRBV13 with TRBJ1-3; D might be TRBD1 (5 bases). Per germline, CDR1 PRHDT and CDR2 FYEKMQ (reference sequence). There are 15 residues in the CDR3. Trimming stripped 6 bases from V and 5 bases from J, with 17 bases between. As DNA, the CDR3 is TGTGCCAGCAGTGAAGAGTCCAGGGATCGAAACACCATATATTTT. Amino acid sequence: CASSEESRDRNTIYF.

V usage is TRBV20-1 and J usage is TRBJ2-5, with D perhaps matching TRBD1 (5 bases). This CDR3 region has 12 residues. V was shortened by 2 bases and J by 9 bases, with 13 bases between the two germline ends. Germline V gives CDR1 DFQATT, CDR2 SNEGSKA (reference sequence). The CDR3 nucleotides read TGCAGTGCTAGACAGGACAATCAGCCCCAGTACTTC. Its translation: CSARQDNQPQYF.

This clonotype appeared a single time. At one end the junction does not follow the germline gene, possibly because of a read error. V gene TRBV2 combines with J gene TRBJ2-7, with 9 bases fitting TRBD1. The CDR3 spans 16 residues. Germline-derived CDR1 and CDR2 are SNHLY and FYNNEI. The CDR3 nucleotides are TGTGCCATCAGTCGGGATTCCGGGACAGGGATTTTCGAGCAGTACTTC. Translated: CAISRDSGTGIFEQYF.

This clonotype was detected a few times. The chain joins TRBV5-8 to TRBJ1-1; D gene uncertain. Deletions cut 0 bases from V and 3 bases from J, with 6 bases between. The CDR3 has 13 residues. CDR1 and CDR2 (germline): SGHTS, YDEGEE. DNA for the CDR3: TGTGCCAGCAGCTTGGCCATATACACTGAAGCTTTCTTT. It is translated as CASSLAIYTEAFF. Drawing the rest from reference TRBV5-8 and TRBJ1-1, the complete variable domain is EAGVTQSPTHLIKTRGQQATLRCSPISGHTSVYWYQQALGLGLQFLLWYDEGEERNRGNFPPRFSGRQFPNYSSELNVNALELEDSALYLCASSLAIYTEAFFGQGTRLTVV.

As for this clonotype: A much larger clonotype is one base distant, so this may be a read error. The chain carries TRBV5-1 and TRBJ1-1; D call uncertain. There are 12 residues in the CDR3. The V gene's germline CDR1 is SGHRS and CDR2 YFSETQ. The CDR3 loop is CASSYLFTEAFF. DNA for the CDR3: TGTGCCAGCAGCTACCTCTTCACTGAAGCTTTCTTT. Filled out from reference TRBV5-1 and TRBJ1-1, the complete variable domain reads KAGVTQTPRYLIKTRGQQVTLSCSPISGHRSVSWYQQTPGQGLQFLFEYFSETQRNKGNFPGRFSGRQFSNSRSEMNVSTLELGDSALYLCASSYLFTEAFFGQGTRLTVV.

The chain links TRBV12-3 or TRBV12-4 to TRBJ1-5; the match to TRBD1 covers 7 bases. This CDR3 has 15 amino acids. V lost 5 bases to trimming and J lost 3 bases; unmatched junction nucleotides: 7. The CDR3 DNA follows: TGTGCCAGCAGTCTCAGGGGGGAATTCAATCAGCCCCAGCATTTT. This gives the protein CASSLRGEFNQPQHF.

J is TRBJ2-5 and V is TRBV12-3 or TRBV12-4; no clear D gene. Trimming shortened V by 6 bases and J by 3 bases, and 23 bases separated the two germline ends. This CDR3 region has 17 residues. CDR3 sequence reads: CASRPSRVEDPKETQYF. CDR3 DNA: TGTGCCAGCAGGCCGTCCCGGGTCGAAGACCCCAAAGAGACCCAGTACTTC.

The chain recombines TRBV5-1 with TRBJ2-7; 10 bases match TRBD1. This CDR3 contains 14 residues. With 2 bases clipped from V and 5 bases from J, the junction kept 4 bases outside the gene matches. CDR1 is SGHRS and CDR2 is YFSETQ in the germline V gene. CDR3 coding DNA: TGCGCCAGCAGCTTCGGGACAGGGGACCACGAGCAGTACTTC. Its protein is CASSFGTGDHEQYF.

In its sample, this clonotype was seen many times. CDR3 sequence: CSVLGLVGETQYF. The CDR3 nucleotides are TGCAGCGTTCTGGGACTAGTGGGAGAGACCCAGTACTTC. The rearrangement uses TRBV29-1 and TRBJ2-5; 8 positions match TRBD2. CDR1 SQVTM and CDR2 ANQGSEA come from the germline V gene. The CDR3 runs 13 residues. Trimming at V came to 5 bases and at J to 4 bases, leaving 6 bases not matched to a gene.

V is TRBV14 and J is TRBJ1-2, with TRBD1 as a possible D gene (6 bases). The CDR3 length is 13 residues. Deletions cut 3 bases from V and 3 bases from J, with 8 bases between. The germline gives CDR1 SGHDN, CDR2 FVKESK. CDR3 sequence (DNA): TGTGCCAGCAGCCATACAGGGTACTATGGCTACACCTTC. Its protein is CASSHTGYYGYTF.

CDR3 loop: CSARDLGDRGDYGYTF. The CDR3 DNA reads as TGCAGTGCTAGAGATCTAGGGGACAGGGGGGACTATGGCTACACCTTC. The chain couples TRBV20-1 to TRBJ1-2; 11 bases are a match to TRBD1. The CDR3 extends over 16 amino acids. CDR1 and CDR2 from the germline V gene are DFQATT and SNEGSKA (reference sequence). With 0 bases clipped from V and 3 bases from J, the junction kept 6 bases outside the gene matches.

On this clonotype itself: Possible read error: a much larger clone is one base away. This chain connects TRBV6-2 or TRBV6-3 to TRBJ1-1, with TRBD1 as a possible D gene (6 bases). V dropped 5 bases and J dropped 1 base, with 11 bases sitting between them. Germline V gives CDR1 MNHEY, CDR2 SVGEGT. There are 14 residues in the CDR3. The CDR3 protein is CASSEEGGNTEAFF. The CDR3 coding sequence is TGTGCCAGCAGTGAGGAGGGGGGGAACACTGAAGCTTTCTTT.

The CDR3 sequence: CASSLTGLAGYEQYF. Written as DNA, the CDR3 is TGTGCCAGCAGCCTAACGGGACTAGCGGGGTACGAGCAGTACTTC. The rearrangement uses TRBV11-2 and TRBJ2-7; 13 bases fit TRBD2. The CDR3 spans 15 residues. The J segment lost 4 bases and the V segment lost 5 bases, leaving 5 bases of the junction unmatched. CDR1 and CDR2 from the germline V gene are SGHAT and FQNNGV.

The V call is TRBV25-1, the J call TRBJ2-7, with D perhaps TRBD1 or TRBD2 (5 bases each). V lost 8 bases to trimming and J lost 0 bases, with 11 bases between them. This CDR3 comprises 13 residues. Germline V gene sequence: CDR1 MGHDK, CDR2 SYGVNS. The CDR3 sequence is CASRGAYSYEQYF. CDR3 in DNA: TGTGCCAGCCGAGGGGCGTACTCCTACGAGCAGTACTTC.

This clonotype has a handful of counts. CDR3 in DNA: TGCGCCAGCAGTGTCCGGGGGTGGTATCAGCCCCAGCATTTT. Translating gives CASSVRGWYQPQHF. The chain links TRBV10-2 to TRBJ1-5; D possibly corresponds to TRBD1 (5 bases). This CDR3 spans 14 amino acids. Trimming took off 4 bases at V and 5 bases at J, with 12 bases between the two ends. Per the germline V gene, CDR1 is WSHSY and CDR2 is SAAADI.

This clonotype was picked up many times. The chain links TRBV29-1 to TRBJ2-7; no clear D gene. The V end lost 4 bases, the J end lost 0 bases, and 10 bases lay between the germline ends. Germline CDR1 reads SQVTM; CDR2 reads ANQGSEA. This CDR3 comprises 13 residues. DNA of the CDR3: TGCAGCGTTGTGGCCAGGTCCTCCTACGAGCAGTACTTC. It translates to CSVVARSSYEQYF.

Ten or more counts support this clonotype. This chain connects TRBV20-1 to TRBJ2-5; the match to TRBD2 covers 9 bases. The CDR3 loop spans 13 amino acids. V shed 5 bases, J shed 3 bases, and the junction held 4 bases outside the gene matches. CDR1 and CDR2 from the germline V gene are DFQATT and SNEGSKA (reference sequence). The CDR3 region is CSAERTSEETQYF. In DNA, the CDR3 is TGCAGTGCTGAGCGGACTAGCGAAGAGACCCAGTACTTC.

This chain connects TRBV19 to TRBJ2-7, with 8 bases fitting TRBD2. The J segment lost 2 bases and the V segment lost 5 bases, leaving 2 bases of the junction unmatched. Germline lookup yields CDR1 LNHDA and CDR2 SQIVND (reference sequence). This CDR3 has 13 residues. CDR3 residues: CASSGLAAYEQYF. The DNA for the CDR3 is TGTGCCAGTAGTGGACTAGCCGCCTACGAGCAGTACTTC.

This clonotype was seen more than once but under ten times. The gene calls are TRBV9 and TRBJ1-1, with 11 nucleotides matching TRBD1. CDR3 length: 17 amino acids. Germline V CDR1 and CDR2: SGDLS, YYNGEE. J gave up 6 bases and V 0 bases, and 10 bases lay outside the gene matches. The CDR3 sequence: CASSVGLSGTGGSEAFF. Here the CDR3 DNA reads TGTGCCAGCAGCGTAGGATTGTCCGGGACAGGGGGATCTGAAGCTTTCTTT.

This clonotype was counted between two and nine times. The chain employs TRBV6-5 and TRBJ1-2; unclear D gene. Germline values: CDR1 MNHEY, CDR2 SVGAGI. The V end lost 2 bases, the J end lost 7 bases, and 11 bases lay between the germline ends. The CDR3 sequence is 13 residues long. Here the CDR3 reads CASSYVRASGYTF. CDR3 coding DNA: TGTGCCAGCAGTTACGTCCGAGCATCTGGCTACACCTTC.

J is TRBJ2-7 and V is TRBV10-3; tentatively, D is TRBD2 (6 bases). This CDR3 contains 12 residues. V was pared by 7 bases and J by 3 bases, with 10 bases between. Germline CDR1 ENHRY, CDR2 SYGVKD. The CDR3 nucleotides read TGTGCCATCAAGCCGGGGGACTACGAGCAGTACTTC. Protein product: CAIKPGDYEQYF.

V is TRBV20-1 and J is TRBJ1-6, with TRBD1 as a possible D gene (6 bases). The V gene's germline CDR1 is DFQATT and CDR2 SNEGSKA (reference sequence). There are 15 residues in the CDR3. V shed 1 base and J shed 5 bases, with 12 bases lying between them. The CDR3 coding sequence is TGCAGTGCTAGAGTGGTAGAGGGGGATAATTCACCCCTCCACTTT. Protein product: CSARVVEGDNSPLHF.

The CDR3 DNA follows: TGTGCCAGCAGCTTAACTTGGCGGGGGAACACTGAAGCTTTCTTT. This codes for CASSLTWRGNTEAFF. This chain links TRBV7-9 with TRBJ1-1, with D unresolved. V was trimmed by 2 bases and J by 1 base, leaving 11 bases between them. CDR3 length: 15 amino acids. The germline V gene has CDR1 SEHNR and CDR2 FQNEAQ (reference sequence).

In this sample, this clonotype turned up many times. The gene calls are TRBV12-3 or TRBV12-4 and TRBJ1-2; D is unresolved. The CDR3 is 13 residues long. Trimming took 1 base from V and 4 from J, leaving 7 bases between them. The CDR3 sequence is CASSLVATYGYTF. CDR3 DNA sequence: TGTGCCAGCAGTTTAGTTGCGACCTATGGCTACACCTTC.

This clonotype came up a few times. The chain has TRBV7-2 and TRBJ1-1; D ambiguous. The CDR3 has 13 amino acids. Germline V lookup: CDR1 SGHTA, CDR2 FQGNSA. V gave up 1 base and J gave up 4 bases, with 7 bases separating them. The DNA for the CDR3 is TGTGCCAGCAGCTTAGGGTTCAGCACTGAAGCTTTCTTT. This encodes CASSLGFSTEAFF.

In its sample, this clonotype was seen many times. The CDR3 here is CASWDGRDYGYTF. DNA of the CDR3: TGTGCCAGCTGGGACGGGAGGGACTATGGCTACACCTTC. The chain couples TRBV13 to TRBJ1-2; D possibly corresponds to TRBD1 (5 bases). With 8 bases removed from V and 3 bases from J, the gap between germline ends came to 13 bases. The CDR3 is 13 residues long. Germline assignment: CDR1 PRHDT and CDR2 FYEKMQ (reference sequence).